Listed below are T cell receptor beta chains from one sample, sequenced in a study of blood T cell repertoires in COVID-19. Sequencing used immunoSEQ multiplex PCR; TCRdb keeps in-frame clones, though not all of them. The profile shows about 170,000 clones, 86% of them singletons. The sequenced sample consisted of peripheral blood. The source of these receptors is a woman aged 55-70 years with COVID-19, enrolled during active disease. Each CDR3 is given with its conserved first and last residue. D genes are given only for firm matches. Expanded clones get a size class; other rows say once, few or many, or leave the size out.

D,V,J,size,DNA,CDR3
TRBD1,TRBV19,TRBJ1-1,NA,TGTGCCAGTAGTATTGCCCGGGACAGGGCTGGGAGTGAAGCTTTCTTT,CASSIARDRAGSEAFF
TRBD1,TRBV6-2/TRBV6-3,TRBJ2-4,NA,TGTGCCAGCAGTTACCCAGCCAGACAGGGGGCGTCGGTAGCCAAAAACATTCAGTACTTC,CASSYPARQGASVAKNIQYF
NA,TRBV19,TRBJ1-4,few,TGTGCCAGTAGTGGCAGAACAACTAATGAAAAACTGTTTTTT,CASSGRTTNEKLFF
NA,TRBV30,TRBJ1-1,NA,TGTGCCCTGGGCAGGGGCGCGGGCACTGAAGCTTTCTTT,CALGRGAGTEAFF
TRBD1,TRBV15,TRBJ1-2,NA,TGTGCCACCGGGACAGGGGGTACTAACTATGGCTACACCTTC,CATGTGGTNYGYTF
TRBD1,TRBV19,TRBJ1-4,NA,TGTGCCAGCCGGGACAGGGGGCTTTCGGGAGCTAATGAAAAACTGTTTTTT,CASRDRGLSGANEKLFF
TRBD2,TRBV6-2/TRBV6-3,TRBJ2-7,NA,TGTGCCAGCGGCCGGGAGGAGTACTACGAGCAGTACTTC,CASGREEYYEQYF
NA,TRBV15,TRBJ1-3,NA,TGTGCCACCAGCAGAGGAGCCGGAAACACCATATATTTT,CATSRGAGNTIYF
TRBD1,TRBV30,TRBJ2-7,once,TGTGCCTGGAGCGACAGGGGCCCCGAGCAGTACTTC,CAWSDRGPEQYF
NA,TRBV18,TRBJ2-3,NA,TGTGCCAGCTCACCACAGACAGGCCCCACAGATACGCAGTATTTT,CASSPQTGPTDTQYF
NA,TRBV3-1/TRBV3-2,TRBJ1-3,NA,TGTGCCAGCACCGGGGGGCGACGAGGAAACACCATATATTTT,CASTGGRRGNTIYF
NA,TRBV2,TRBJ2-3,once,TGTGCCAGCAGGGGCAGCCAAATTAATGGGAGGGATACGCAGTATTTT,CASRGSQINGRDTQYF
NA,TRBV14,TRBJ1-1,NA,TGTGCCAGCAGCCCTCCGCCAGGGGCGAACACTGAAGCTTTCTTT,CASSPPPGANTEAFF
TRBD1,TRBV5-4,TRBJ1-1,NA,TGTGCCAGCAGCTTGGATATGACAGGGGCAAACACTGAAGCTTTCTTT,CASSLDMTGANTEAFF
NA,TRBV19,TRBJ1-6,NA,TGTGCCAGTAGTATCGGGCAGGGGAGTGGGTCCTATAATTCACCCCTCCACTTT,CASSIGQGSGSYNSPLHF
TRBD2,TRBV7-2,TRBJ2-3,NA,TGTGCCAGCAGCTTAGGACTAGCGGGAGTTGGGGATACGCAGTATTTT,CASSLGLAGVGDTQYF
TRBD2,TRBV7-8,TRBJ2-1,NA,TGTGCCAGCAGCCCCCAGACTAGCGGGAGTACCAATGAGCAGTTCTTC,CASSPQTSGSTNEQFF
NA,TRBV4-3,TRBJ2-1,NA,TGCGCCAGCAGCCAAGTTTCTGAGTACAATGAGCAGTTCTTC,CASSQVSEYNEQFF
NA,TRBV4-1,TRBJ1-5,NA,TGCGCCAGCAGCCAAGACGGCGGGTTAGGCAATCAGCCCCAGCATTTT,CASSQDGGLGNQPQHF
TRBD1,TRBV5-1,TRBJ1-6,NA,TGCGCCAGCAGCTTAGGAGGGGGCGACTATAATTCACCCCTCCACTTT,CASSLGGGDYNSPLHF
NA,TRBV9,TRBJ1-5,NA,TGTGCCAGCAGCCGACTGGGGGGTCAGCCCCAGCATTTT,CASSRLGGQPQHF
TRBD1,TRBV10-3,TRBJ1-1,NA,TGTGCCATCAGTGGAACCCGGGACAGGGCCACTGAAGCTTTCTTT,CAISGTRDRATEAFF
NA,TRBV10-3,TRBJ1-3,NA,TGTGCCATCAGTGAGATAGGGGCGGCTGGAAACACCATATATTTT,CAISEIGAAGNTIYF
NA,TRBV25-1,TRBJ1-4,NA,TGTGCCAGCCGCTGGGGAGCTGAAAAACTGTTTTTT,CASRWGAEKLFF
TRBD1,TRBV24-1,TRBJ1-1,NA,TGTGCCACCAGTGACCCGGGACAGGGGACCACTGAAGCTTTCTTT,CATSDPGQGTTEAFF
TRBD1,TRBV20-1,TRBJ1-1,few,TGCAGTGCTAAGGACAGGGCTGAAGCTTTCTTT,CSAKDRAEAFF
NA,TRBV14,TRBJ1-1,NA,TGTGCCAGCAGCCAAGTTTCACGGAGAATCACTGAAGCTTTCTTT,CASSQVSRRITEAFF
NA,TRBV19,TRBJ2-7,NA,TGTGCCAGTAGTATTAGCGCGCGCTCCTACGAGCAGTACTTC,CASSISARSYEQYF
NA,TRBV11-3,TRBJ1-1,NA,TGTGCCAGCAGCTTACTAGGGGCTACTGAAGCTTTCTTT,CASSLLGATEAFF
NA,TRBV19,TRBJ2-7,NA,TGTGCCAGTAGTATCGCAGGGGCCGCCTACGAGCAGTACTTC,CASSIAGAAYEQYF
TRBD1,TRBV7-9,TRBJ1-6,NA,TGTGCCAGCAGCGGGACAGTAAATTCACCCCTCCACTTT,CASSGTVNSPLHF
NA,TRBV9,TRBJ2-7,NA,TGTGCCAGCAGCGTAGGCCCCAGGGGATCCTACGAGCAGTACTTC,CASSVGPRGSYEQYF
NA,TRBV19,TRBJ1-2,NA,TGTGCCAGTAGTAGCTTGAGGAGGGGCGGCTATGGCTACACCTTC,CASSSLRRGGYGYTF
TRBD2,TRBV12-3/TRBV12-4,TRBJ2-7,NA,TGTGCCAGCAGTTTTCTGCGGGAGCGGTACTTC,CASSFLRERYF
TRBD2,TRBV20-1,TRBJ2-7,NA,TGCAGTGCTAGTTCAGGGAGGGGCTCCTACGAGCAGTACTTC,CSASSGRGSYEQYF
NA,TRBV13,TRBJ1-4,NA,TGTGCCAGCAGCGGGCCCGCTGGGCAAGAAAAACTGTTTTTT,CASSGPAGQEKLFF
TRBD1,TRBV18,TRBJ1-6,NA,TGTGCCAGCTCACCGCGTCCGGGACAGGGGAGTGATTCACCCCTCCACTTT,CASSPRPGQGSDSPLHF
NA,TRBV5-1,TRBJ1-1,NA,TGCGCCAGCAGCTTGAGCAGGGGAGGGGACACTGAAGCTTTCTTT,CASSLSRGGDTEAFF
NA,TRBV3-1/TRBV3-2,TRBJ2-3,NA,TGTGCCAGCAGCCAAGATCCCGGGAGCACAGATACGCAGTATTTT,CASSQDPGSTDTQYF
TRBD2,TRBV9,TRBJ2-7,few,TGTGCCAGCAGCCATCCGAAGGACCCGGGACTAGCGGGAGAGACCTCCTACGAGCAGTACTTC,CASSHPKDPGLAGETSYEQYF
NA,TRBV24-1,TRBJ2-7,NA,TGTGCCACCGCGGGGACAACCGGGACTAAGTACGAGCAGTACTTC,CATAGTTGTKYEQYF
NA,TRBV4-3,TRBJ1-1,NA,TGCGCCAGCAGCCAAGGGGGGCAGAACACTGAAGCTTTCTTT,CASSQGGQNTEAFF
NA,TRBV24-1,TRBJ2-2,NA,TGTGCCACCAGTGATATACAGACAGGCACCGGGGAGCTGTTTTTT,CATSDIQTGTGELFF
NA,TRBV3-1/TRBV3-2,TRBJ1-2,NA,TGTGCCAGCAGCCAAGAATTGTCAGGCTATGGCTACACCTTC,CASSQELSGYGYTF
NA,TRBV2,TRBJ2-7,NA,TGTGCCAGTGGACATGCCGAGCAGTACTTC,CASGHAEQYF